This paragraph reports one TCR beta chain. Original processing notes: Estimated nucleated cell counts came from reference gene primer amplification. Some clones are missing from TCRdb's copy, which holds only in-frame ones; the method was immunoSEQ multiplex PCR. V, J and clone size derive from that table, while D and trimming were established from the DNA sequence. The sample records approximately 50,000 clones, over 80% being singletons. The source of the sample is a study of blood T cell repertoires in COVID-19. Study background: Whether acute or convalescent, the COVID-19 samples came from the United States, Italy and Spain. The analysed material was cDNA or gDNA that came from T cells, B-cell-depleted T cells, or PBMCs.

The CDR3 extends over 14 amino acids. The germline V gene encodes CDR1 MNHEY and CDR2 SVGAGI. J lost 2 bases, V lost 5 bases, and 3 bases had no gene match. The receptor was derived from a human donor in a cohort sampled during active COVID-19. The rearrangement links TRBV6-5 to TRBJ2-3; 8 positions match TRBD1. The material sequenced was peripheral blood. The CDR3 protein is CASSRTGNTDTQYF. The DNA for the CDR3 is TGTGCCAGCAGTAGGACAGGGAACACAGATACGCAGTATTTT.